Presented here are 29 T cell receptor beta chains from one specimen sequenced in a study of Graves' ophthalmopathy and Graves' hyperthyroidism. TCR beta CDR3 regions were amplified from RNA transcripts. HTBI primers primed a first-round RT-PCR, and a second-round multiplex PCR followed. TCRdb reprocessed the multiplex PCR reads via MiXCR and lists one record per CDR3 protein. This sample has approximately 380,000 distinct CDR3 sequences; around 21% occur once, and the top ten carry roughly 3%. The sample was peripheral blood. The receptors originated from a woman aged 18 to 35 with stable Graves' hyperthyroidism.

This clonotype was observed many times. The CDR3 DNA reads as TGTGCCACCCGCAGGGCGAACTATGGCTACACCTTC. Translation gives CATRRANYGYTF. The genes are TRBV10-3 and TRBJ1-2; TRBD1 might be the D (5 bases). CDR1 is ENHRY, CDR2 SYGVKD, per germline. The V and J ends lost 10 bases and 2 bases respectively, with 11 bases between them. This CDR3 region has 12 residues.

This clonotype showed up many times. The J gene is TRBJ2-7, the V gene TRBV28; 8 bases map to TRBD1. Trimming cost V 1 base and J 2 bases; bases outside gene matches: 7. Germline V gives CDR1 MDHEN, CDR2 SYDVKM. The CDR3 has 16 residues. The CDR3 sequence: CASSLFGQGKAYEQYF. DNA for the CDR3: TGTGCCAGCAGTTTATTCGGACAGGGTAAGGCCTACGAGCAGTACTTC.

The table lists this clonotype with a few counts. The chain couples TRBV4-1 to TRBJ1-1; D gene unclear. CDR3 length equals 15 residues. In germline, CDR1 is MGHRA, CDR2 YSYEKL. The V end lost 4 bases, the J end lost 2 bases, and 14 bases lay between the germline ends. CDR3 sequence: CASSLRWQENTEAFF. CDR3 bases: TGCGCCAGCAGCCTGAGATGGCAGGAAAACACTGAAGCTTTCTTT.

The rearrangement joins TRBV5-1 to TRBJ2-5; TRBD2 matches at 13 bases. The V gene's germline CDR1 is SGHRS and CDR2 YFSETQ. The V and J ends lost 2 bases and 2 bases, in that order; junction bases with no gene match: 9. The CDR3 covers 18 residues. CDR3 in DNA: TGCGCCAGCAGCTTTGGGGGACTAGCGGGGACATTACAAGAGACCCAGTACTTC. It yields the protein CASSFGGLAGTLQETQYF.

This clonotype was found many times. The chain carries TRBV5-1 and TRBJ2-5; TRBD1 or TRBD2 may be the D gene (5 bases each). Trimming shortened V by 7 bases and J by 0 bases, and 22 bases separated the two germline ends. This CDR3 contains 17 residues. Per the germline V gene, CDR1 is SGHRS and CDR2 is YFSETQ. The CDR3 reads CASASRGFKKNQETQYF. The CDR3 region has the DNA TGCGCCAGCGCGTCTCGGGGCTTCAAAAAAAACCAAGAGACCCAGTACTTC.

V usage is TRBV28 and J usage is TRBJ2-5; D may be TRBD2 (7 bases). Between the trimmed V and J ends, which lost 6 bases and 7 bases, there was a span of 21 bases. This CDR3 contains 15 residues. Germline V gene lookup returns CDR1 MDHEN and CDR2 SYDVKM. This CDR3 reads CASSIRGGPRGTQYF. For the CDR3, the DNA is TGTGCCAGCAGCATCCGCGGGGGCCCGAGGGGGACCCAGTACTTC.

This clonotype was seen many times. This rearrangement joins TRBV30 to TRBJ1-1; 7 positions match TRBD1. Trimming removed 2 bases from V and 1 base from J; junction bases left unmatched: 10. Germline CDR1 reads GTSNPN; CDR2 reads SVGIG (reference sequence). The CDR3 covers 16 residues. The CDR3 nucleotides read TGTGCCTGGAGTCTTCGGACCGGGACAGCGAACACTGAAGCTTTCTTT. Its protein product is CAWSLRTGTANTEAFF. Based on the CDR3 plus reference TRBV30 and TRBJ1-1, the full variable domain is SQTIHQWPATLVQPVGSPLSLECTVEGTSNPNLYWYRQAAGRGLQLLFYSVGIGQISSEVPQNLSASRPQDRQFILSSKKLLLSDSGFYLCAWSLRTGTANTEAFFGQGTRLTVV.

In this sample, this clonotype turned up many times. The genes are TRBV6-1 and TRBJ2-5; D unclear. This CDR3 comprises 13 residues. Per germline, CDR1 MNHNS and CDR2 SASEGT. V lost 6 bases and J 5 bases, leaving 13 bases between the germline ends. The DNA of the CDR3 is TGTGCCAGCAGCCGGTGGGTCGGCGAGACCCAGTACTTC. Amino acid sequence: CASSRWVGETQYF.

This clonotype was found many times. V is TRBV6-2 or TRBV6-3 and J is TRBJ2-3; TRBD2 aligns across 8 bases. Germline loops: CDR1 MNHEY, CDR2 SVGEGT. This CDR3 comprises 17 residues. The J segment lost 4 bases and the V segment lost 8 bases, leaving 17 bases of the junction unmatched. The CDR3 sequence is CASFGQKFSGKADTQYF. As DNA, the CDR3 is TGTGCCAGCTTCGGACAGAAGTTTAGCGGGAAAGCAGATACGCAGTATTTT.

This clonotype was picked up many times. The CDR3 nucleotides are TGTGCCAGCAGCTCGAGCGGGAGCTTGGGCGGGGAGCTGTTTTTT. This sequence encodes CASSSSGSLGGELFF. J is TRBJ2-2 and V is TRBV7-8; 8 bases agree with TRBD2. J was trimmed by 7 bases and V by 4 bases; bases with no gene match: 8. Germline lookup yields CDR1 SGHVS and CDR2 FQNEAQ. The length of the CDR3 is 15 residues.

There are many counts of this clonotype. The genes are TRBV7-3 and TRBJ2-6; no reliable D call. Per the germline V gene, CDR1 is SGHTA and CDR2 is FQGTGA. V lost 2 bases and J 0 bases, leaving 8 bases between the germline ends. The CDR3 covers 16 residues. CDR3 DNA: TGTGCCAGCAGCTTAGGTCACTTCTCTGGGGCCAACGTCCTGACTTTC. Translating it yields CASSLGHFSGANVLTF.

The table lists this clonotype with many counts. This chain connects TRBV29-1 to TRBJ1-5; D is unresolved. There are 12 residues in the CDR3. In germline, CDR1 is SQVTM, CDR2 ANQGSEA. Trimming took 4 bases from V and 0 from J, leaving 4 bases between them. This CDR3 is CSVADSNQPQHF. CDR3 coding DNA: TGCAGCGTTGCAGATAGCAATCAGCCCCAGCATTTT.

In its sample, this clonotype was seen a few times. This chain uses TRBV2 with TRBJ1-1; D is uncertain. Trimming shortened V by 6 bases and J by 3 bases, and 11 bases separated the two germline ends. There are 13 residues in the CDR3. Per germline, CDR1 SNHLY and CDR2 FYNNEI. For the CDR3, the DNA is TGTGCCAGCAGAACCTGGGAGGACACTGAAGCTTTCTTT. It codes for CASRTWEDTEAFF.

Of note for this clonotype: The junction and the germline gene differ at one end; a read error may be behind it. The chain employs TRBV6-2 or TRBV6-3 and TRBJ2-2; 11 nucleotides line up with TRBD1. This CDR3 has 15 residues. The V gene's germline CDR1 is MNHEY and CDR2 SVGEGT. CDR3 sequence (DNA): TGTGCCAGCACGGACAGGGGGCCGGTCACCGGGGAGCTGTGTTTT. Protein product: CASTDRGPVTGELCF.

The gene calls are TRBV29-1 and TRBJ2-5; maybe TRBD2 (7 bases). The germline gives CDR1 SQVTM, CDR2 ANQGSEA. There are 14 residues in the CDR3. V lost 3 bases and J 5 bases, leaving 16 bases between the germline ends. The CDR3 reads CSVESLRGAETQYF. The CDR3 nucleotides read TGCAGCGTTGAGAGTCTCCGGGGGGCGGAGACCCAGTACTTC.

This chain joins TRBV25-1 and TRBJ2-7; 11 bases are a match to TRBD2. Looked up from germline, CDR1 is MGHDK and CDR2 is SYGVNS. The trim removed 4 bases at V and 7 bases at J, leaving 9 bases unmatched. This CDR3 contains 15 residues. CDR3 DNA: TGTGCCAGCAGTGCAGTAGCGGGGGGGCAAGGGGAGCAGTACTTC. It encodes CASSAVAGGQGEQYF.

This chain connects TRBV6-5 to TRBJ1-1; 8 bases agree with TRBD1. Trimming cost V 3 bases and J 6 bases; bases outside gene matches: 9. The CDR3 runs 15 residues. Germline loops: CDR1 MNHEY, CDR2 SVGAGI. This chain's CDR3 is CASSYPGGRSSEAFF. Here the CDR3 DNA reads TGTGCCAGCAGTTATCCAGGGGGCCGATCCTCTGAAGCTTTCTTT.

This clonotype was seen ten or more times. The chain links TRBV14 to TRBJ1-2; 9 nucleotides line up with TRBD1. Germline V CDR1 and CDR2: SGHDN, FVKESK. V was pared by 3 bases and J by 4 bases, with 15 bases of the junction left unmatched. CDR3 size: 18 residues. CDR3 nucleotides: TGTGCCAGCAGCCATAAGTCAGGACAGGGGAGAGTGGGCTATGGCTACACCTTC. It codes for CASSHKSGQGRVGYGYTF. Full variable domain (remainder filled in from reference TRBV14 and TRBJ1-2): EAGVTQFPSHSVIEKGQTVTLRCDPISGHDNLYWYRRVMGKEIKFLLHFVKESKQDESGMPNNRFLAERTGGTYSTLKVQPAELEDSGVYFCASSHKSGQGRVGYGYTFGSGTRLTVV.

This chain uses TRBV24-1 with TRBJ1-1; D is uncertain. This CDR3 comprises 13 residues. With 3 bases removed from V and 5 bases from J, the gap between germline ends came to 9 bases. Per germline, CDR1 KGHDR and CDR2 SFDVKD. The CDR3 DNA sequence: TGTGCCACCAGTGATGGCCCTGGAACTGAAGCTTTCTTT. This sequence encodes CATSDGPGTEAFF.

This clonotype was recorded many times. The chain recombines TRBV15 with TRBJ1-3; D unclear. V lost 0 bases and J 0 bases, leaving 9 bases between the germline ends. The CDR3 length is 16 residues. Germline CDR1 reads LNHNV; CDR2 reads YYDKDF (reference sequence). Here the CDR3 DNA reads TGTGCCACCAGCAGAGATCTACAGTACTCTGGAAACACCATATATTTT. Protein sequence: CATSRDLQYSGNTIYF.

This clonotype was observed a few times. The chain links TRBV9 to TRBJ1-1, with a tentative D call TRBD1 (5 bases). Germline V gene sequence: CDR1 SGDLS, CDR2 YYNGEE. The CDR3 runs to 15 residues. V lost 0 bases, J lost 5 bases, and 14 bases lay in between. The CDR3 is CASSVVGAGGTEAFF. Written as DNA, the CDR3 is TGTGCCAGCAGCGTAGTAGGAGCTGGGGGTACTGAAGCTTTCTTT.

The sample holds many counts of this clonotype. This chain connects TRBV7-9 to TRBJ1-3; D not resolved. V was pared by 5 bases and J by 0 bases, with 11 bases between. This CDR3 is built from 15 residues. Germline assignment: CDR1 SEHNR and CDR2 FQNEAQ (reference sequence). In DNA form, the CDR3 reads TGTGCCAGCAGCCAAGTCCCCAGCTCTGGAAACACCATATATTTT. It is translated as CASSQVPSSGNTIYF.

Ten or more counts support this clonotype. V and J are TRBV19 and TRBJ2-3; 11 bases are a match to TRBD2. This CDR3 is 16 amino acids long. Germline V gene sequence: CDR1 LNHDA, CDR2 SQIVND (reference sequence). V shed 5 bases and J 2 bases; nucleotides not matched to a gene: 6. This CDR3 is CASSSPGLADTDTQYF. DNA for the CDR3: TGTGCCAGTAGTTCTCCGGGACTAGCGGACACAGATACGCAGTATTTT.

This clonotype was seen ten or more times. The gene calls are TRBV10-3 and TRBJ2-7; D perhaps matches TRBD2 (5 bases). The V and J ends lost 7 bases and 5 bases respectively, with 9 bases between them. CDR3 size: 11 residues. Germline CDR1 is ENHRY and CDR2 is SYGVKD. Here the CDR3 DNA reads TGTGCCATCAACACCGGGAACGAGCAGTACTTC. This sequence encodes CAINTGNEQYF.

This clonotype showed up many times. The chain joins TRBV11-2 to TRBJ2-2; D might be TRBD2 (6 bases). Per the germline V gene, CDR1 is SGHAT and CDR2 is FQNNGV. V lost 1 base, J lost 8 bases, and 11 bases lay in between. The CDR3 length is 14 residues. The CDR3 region is CASSLVTSRGELFF. In DNA, the CDR3 is TGTGCCAGCAGCTTAGTGACTAGTAGGGGGGAGCTGTTTTTT.

This clonotype was seen at least ten times. The chain combines TRBV19 with TRBJ1-5, with D hard to call. CDR1 LNHDA and CDR2 SQIVND come from the germline V gene (reference sequence). This CDR3 spans 16 amino acids. Trimming stripped 1 base from V and 2 bases from J, with 12 bases between. The CDR3 sequence: CASSIGQGVGNQPQHF. CDR3 nucleotide sequence: TGTGCCAGTAGTATAGGACAAGGAGTCGGCAATCAGCCCCAGCATTTT.

This chain links TRBV15 with TRBJ2-5; 15 nucleotides agree with TRBD2. The junction had 3 bases not matched to a gene; V was cut back by 3 bases and J by 4 bases. In germline, CDR1 is LNHNV, CDR2 YYDKDF (reference sequence). The CDR3 loop spans 16 amino acids. The CDR3 DNA reads as TGTGCCACCAGCAGTTGGACTAGCGGGAGGGGAGAGACCCAGTACTTC. Its translation: CATSSWTSGRGETQYF.

This clonotype was counted many times. This rearrangement joins TRBV6-2 or TRBV6-3 to TRBJ1-5, with TRBD1 matching 10 bases. The CDR3 has 15 amino acids. Germline assignment: CDR1 MNHEY and CDR2 SVGEGT. V lost 6 bases, J lost 6 bases, and 8 bases stayed unmatched. CDR3 nucleotides: TGTGCCAGCAGCCGCACGGGACAGGGGACTCAGCCCCAGCATTTT. Its protein is CASSRTGQGTQPQHF.

The gene calls are TRBV6-2 or TRBV6-3 and TRBJ2-5, with D uncertain. V dropped 1 base and J dropped 4 bases, with 7 bases sitting between them. Germline CDR1 and CDR2: MNHEY and SVGEGT. The CDR3 totals 13 residues. In nucleotides, the CDR3 is TGTGCCAGCAGTTACTTGGGAAGAGAGACCCAGTACTTC. Amino acid sequence: CASSYLGRETQYF.